This T cell receptor (beta chain) was identified in a study of a mutant IDH1 vaccine in newly diagnosed glioma (dated by TCRdb to about 2021). A note on the overall study: Eight vaccinations were administered to patients in weeks 1, 3, 5, 7, 11, 15, 19 and 23, corresponding to visits V03 through V10. Vaccination began 4-6 weeks after radiotherapy alone, or alongside temozolomide cycles in the chemotherapy-containing groups. Prior to enrollment, standard therapy consisting of radiotherapy alone, temozolomide alone, or radiochemotherapy with temozolomide had been administered to patients, with the combination being received by most patients. Of the roughly 30 treated patients, approximately 62% were male and roughly 40% were female, and a mean age of approximately 40 years was recorded. For exploratory analyses, around 26 treated patients had longitudinal TCRB deep sequencing done wherever samples were available. Peripheral blood samples were drawn at six visits, namely V03 (baseline), V05, V07, V10, V12 and V13.

The V end loses 6 bases and the J end loses 5 bases, and a stretch of 20 bases separates them. CDR1 and CDR2 were assigned from the germline V gene (reference sequence) as MNHEY and SMNVEV. Reading from cysteine to phenylalanine, the CDR3 counts 15 amino acids. Of the read, only the CDR3 DNA is kept; its 45 bases are in frame from base 1. Libraries came from the immunoSEQ multiplex PCR assay. Rearranged TCR beta chain sequences were amplified with the hsTCRB Kit following the manufacturer's protocol. Sequencing of TCRB libraries was carried out on an Illumina MiSeq. In the paper's pipeline: Demultiplexing, trimming and gene mapping were performed with the kit vendor's proprietary platform. Here the immuneACCESS table is served through TCRdb, limited to in-frame sequences with V and J called. Missing clones are a known gap in these copies; in checked studies unresolved V genes cover under half, and the rest lacks a known reason. For V, J and clone size, that table is used; D and trimming come from the DNA. The sample table shows 50,000 or so clones, and roughly nine tenths are seen once. Over 2% of the sample goes to the ten largest clones.

Read against the paper, the sample's time point label means: week 11, during vaccination. Each vaccine dose, consisting of 300 ug of a 20-mer mutant IDH1 peptide in Montanide, was administered subcutaneously with topical imiquimod. Donors had newly diagnosed WHO grade 3 or 4 IDH1-mutant astrocytomas with loss of nuclear ATRX. The samples were drawn from NOA16, a multicentre, single-arm, open-label phase I trial in Germany that tested a mutant IDH1 peptide vaccine in humans for the first time. Genomic DNA for TCRB sequencing was extracted from EDTA blood using the DNeasy Blood and Tissue Kit. Overall study results and their limits: Changes in the top peripheral T cell clonotypes picked up by TCRB sequencing did not appear to be linked to pseudoprogression. It was noted by the authors that analyses of patient blood samples could not be reproduced owing to sample limitations. Immune responses induced by the vaccine were seen in 90% to 95% of patients across multiple MHC alleles. Selection of PBMC samples for TCRB deep sequencing was based on availability.

With regard to this clone: This receptor's antigen is unknown. No base qualities exist here, and no much larger clone lies one base off it.

This TCR was recovered from a man aged 50-59 years with glioma. The sequence links TRBV27 to TRBJ2-7; the D gene could be TRBD1 or TRBD2, each one agreeing over 5 bases. Specimen: PBMCs, collected from a glioma patient whose treatment included an IDH1 peptide vaccine. For the CDR3, the sequence is CASRSHPGAQDEQYF. The nucleotide sequence is TGTGCCAGCAGGTCGCACCCCGGGGCCCAGGACGAGCAGTACTTC.